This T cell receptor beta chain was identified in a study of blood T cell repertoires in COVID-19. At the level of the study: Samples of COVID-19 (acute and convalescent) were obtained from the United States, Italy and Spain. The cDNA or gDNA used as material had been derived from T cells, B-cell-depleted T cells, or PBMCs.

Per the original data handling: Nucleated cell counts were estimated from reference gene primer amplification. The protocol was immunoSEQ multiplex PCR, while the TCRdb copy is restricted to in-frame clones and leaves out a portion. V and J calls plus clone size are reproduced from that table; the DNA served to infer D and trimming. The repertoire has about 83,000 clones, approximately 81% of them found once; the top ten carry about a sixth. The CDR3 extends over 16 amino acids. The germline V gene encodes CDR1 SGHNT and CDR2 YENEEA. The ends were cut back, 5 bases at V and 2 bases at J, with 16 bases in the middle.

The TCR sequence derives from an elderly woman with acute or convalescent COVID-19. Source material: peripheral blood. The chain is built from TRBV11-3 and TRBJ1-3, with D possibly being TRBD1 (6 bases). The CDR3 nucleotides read TGTGCCAGCAGCATTTGGACAGCTTCGACTGGAAACACCATATATTTT. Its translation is CASSIWTASTGNTIYF.